The 26 T cell receptor beta chains below come from one sample, sequenced in a study of T cells in Graves' hyperthyroidism and ophthalmopathy. TCR beta CDR3 regions were amplified from RNA transcripts. First-round RT-PCR of the TCR CDR3 relied on the HTBI primer set. MiXCR, applied by TCRdb to the multiplex PCR reads, yields one record per CDR3 protein. The sample contains about 500,000 distinct CDR3 sequences, roughly 15% of which appear only once. Material for sequencing was blood. Source of these receptors: a woman aged 18-35 years with Graves' ophthalmopathy.

This clonotype was counted many times. The CDR3 reads CASQKSGRTSTDTQYF. Written as DNA, the CDR3 is TGTGCCAGCCAAAAGAGCGGGAGGACTAGCACAGATACGCAGTATTTT. The rearrangement uses TRBV12-3 or TRBV12-4 and TRBJ2-3; 9 bases match TRBD2. CDR3 length: 16 residues. The junction had 9 bases not matched to a gene; V was cut back by 8 bases and J by 0 bases.

This clonotype was counted at least ten times. The CDR3 spells CASSLGRGDEQYF. For the CDR3, the DNA is TGTGCCAGCAGTTTAGGCAGGGGGGACGAGCAGTACTTC. The chain employs TRBV28 and TRBJ2-7, with a tentative D call TRBD1 (7 bases). The germline CDR1 and CDR2 sequences are MDHEN and SYDVKM. Trimming took 2 bases from V and 5 from J, leaving 10 bases between them. CDR3 length: 13 residues.

There are a few counts of this clonotype. V usage is TRBV20-1 and J usage is TRBJ2-7; TRBD2 matches 10 bases. V lost 1 base to trimming and J lost 2 bases; unmatched junction nucleotides: 14. The CDR3 is made up of 18 amino acids. CDR1 is DFQATT and CDR2 is SNEGSKA in the germline V gene (reference sequence). CDR3 DNA: TGCAGTGCTAGAGGGGGTTATAGTTGGGGGACTAGCGCCTACGAGCAGTACTTC. This codes for CSARGGYSWGTSAYEQYF.

This clonotype is a singleton in its sample. The CDR3 DNA sequence: TGTGCCAGCAGAAGACAGGGGGAACTGAGCACCGGGGAGCTGTTTTTT. As protein: CASRRQGELSTGELFF. V is TRBV28 and J is TRBJ2-2; 9 bases match TRBD1. CDR3 length equals 16 residues. Germline CDR1 is MDHEN and CDR2 is SYDVKM. The trim removed 6 bases at V and 4 bases at J, leaving 9 bases unmatched. The full variable domain, with the rest looked up from reference TRBV28 and TRBJ2-2, is DVKVTQSSRYLVKRTGEKVFLECVQDMDHENMFWYRQDPGLGLRLIYFSYDVKMKEKGDIPEGYSVSREKKERFSLILESASTNQTSMYLCASRRQGELSTGELFFGEGSRLTVL.

This chain uses TRBV27 with TRBJ1-1; 10 bases align to TRBD1. Per germline, CDR1 MNHEY and CDR2 SMNVEV (reference sequence). V shed 4 bases and J 1 base; nucleotides not matched to a gene: 15. The CDR3 runs 19 residues. CDR3 DNA: TGTGCCAGCAGTTCGGGGCTGACAGGGGGCATACTAAGGAACACTGAAGCTTTCTTT. As protein: CASSSGLTGGILRNTEAFF.

In regard to this clonotype: This could be a read error, since a much larger clone is one nucleotide away. The gene calls are TRBV2 and TRBJ2-7; D gene uncertain. CDR1 is SNHLY, CDR2 FYNNEI, per germline. The CDR3 loop spans 13 amino acids. V was pared by 3 bases and J by 2 bases, with 8 bases between. The CDR3 DNA sequence: TGTGCCAGCAGTGAGGATTTCCCCTACGAGCAGTACTTC. It is translated as CASSEDFPYEQYF.

Notes on this clonotype: A read error may be the cause here, since a much bigger clone is one base away. The rearrangement joins TRBV11-2 to TRBJ2-4; D is possibly TRBD1 or TRBD2 (5 bases each). The V end was cut by 6 bases, the J end by 8 bases, with 17 bases between. Germline loops: CDR1 SGHAT, CDR2 FQNNGV. The CDR3 has 14 residues. CDR3: CASSDRGGSDIQYF. The CDR3 DNA follows: TGTGCCAGCAGTGACCGGGGCGGATCAGACATTCAGTACTTC.

This clonotype showed up just once. CDR3 amino acids: CASSYGQGFYEQYF. The CDR3 DNA is TGTGCCAGCAGTTACGGGCAGGGCTTCTACGAGCAGTACTTC. This chain links TRBV6-5 with TRBJ2-7, with D perhaps matching TRBD1 (5 bases). The V and J ends lost 2 bases and 3 bases respectively, with 11 bases between them. The CDR3 runs 14 residues. Germline assignment: CDR1 MNHEY and CDR2 SVGAGI.

Ten or more counts support this clonotype. V is TRBV6-2 or TRBV6-3 and J is TRBJ1-1; 10 bases map to TRBD1. The CDR3 has 17 residues. The germline V gene has CDR1 MNHEY and CDR2 SVGEGT. The V and J ends lost 1 base and 0 bases, in that order; junction bases with no gene match: 5. The CDR3 spells CASSYLTGTGVNTEAFF. The CDR3, as DNA: TGTGCCAGCAGTTACTTAACCGGGACAGGGGTGAACACTGAAGCTTTCTTT.

This clonotype was seen repeatedly, ten times or more. The rearrangement uses TRBV28 and TRBJ2-1, with D possibly matching TRBD2 (5 bases). V was shortened by 6 bases and J by 7 bases, with 16 bases between the two germline ends. CDR1 MDHEN and CDR2 SYDVKM come from the germline V gene. The CDR3 totals 14 residues. CDR3 in DNA: TGTGCCAGCAGCGGAGCGGACCTGGGGAATGAGCAGTTCTTC. Amino acids: CASSGADLGNEQFF.

In this sample, this clonotype turned up once. The junction departs from the called germline gene at one end, perhaps through a read error. This sequence joins TRBV5-1 and TRBJ2-5; 7 bases are a match to TRBD1. CDR3 length: 12 residues. The germline V gene encodes CDR1 SGHRS and CDR2 YFSETQ. The CDR3 is CASSRTGRTQYF. The CDR3 nucleotides are TGTGCCAGCAGCAGGACAGGAAGGACCCAGTACTTC.

V is TRBV6-9 and J is TRBJ2-7; 13 nucleotides agree with TRBD2. The germline V gene has CDR1 MNHGY and CDR2 SVAAGI. Trimming cost V 4 bases and J 1 base; bases outside gene matches: 7. This CDR3 has 17 amino acids. CDR3 in DNA: TGTGCCAGCAGTTTGACTAGCGGGGGGCCTAAATCCTACGAGCAGTACTTC. Protein sequence: CASSLTSGGPKSYEQYF.

This clonotype appeared many times. The chain is built from TRBV20-1 and TRBJ2-1; D ambiguous. CDR1 and CDR2 from the germline V gene are DFQATT and SNEGSKA (reference sequence). The CDR3 runs 14 residues. Trimming stripped 1 base from V and 1 base from J, with 8 bases between. In DNA, the CDR3 is TGCAGTGCTAGAGTGGCCACATCCTACAATGAGCAGTTCTTC. This encodes CSARVATSYNEQFF.

In regard to this clonotype: This may arise from a read error, as a much more abundant clone is one base away. The chain joins TRBV12-5 to TRBJ1-2; TRBD1 is a possible D gene (5 bases). The CDR3 contains 12 residues. Trimming stripped 3 bases from V and 9 bases from J, with 11 bases between. Looked up from germline, CDR1 is LGHNT and CDR2 is FRNRAP. The CDR3 loop is CASGLGQGRYTF. CDR3 in DNA: TGTGCTAGTGGTTTAGGCCAGGGCCGCTACACCTTC.

This clonotype was counted many times. The chain joins TRBV30 to TRBJ1-1, with unresolved D. CDR1 is GTSNPN and CDR2 is SVGIG in the germline V gene (reference sequence). The V end lost 0 bases, the J end lost 8 bases, and 10 bases lay between the germline ends. The CDR3 has 12 amino acids. The CDR3: CAWSVRGREAFF. DNA for the CDR3: TGTGCCTGGAGTGTACGCGGCAGGGAAGCTTTCTTT.

This clonotype was seen at least ten times. This chain connects TRBV7-3 to TRBJ2-5; D is perhaps TRBD2 (6 bases). The CDR3 has 13 residues. Germline assignment: CDR1 SGHTA and CDR2 FQGTGA. Trimming shortened V by 5 bases and J by 5 bases, and 12 bases separated the two germline ends. This chain's CDR3 is CASSAGRGETQYF. CDR3 DNA: TGTGCCAGCAGCGCGGGACGTGGGGAGACCCAGTACTTC.

This clonotype came up a few times. V usage is TRBV24-1 and J usage is TRBJ2-5; TRBD2 might be the D (6 bases). The V end was cut by 3 bases, the J end by 1 base, with 8 bases between. CDR3 length equals 14 residues. Germline V gives CDR1 KGHDR, CDR2 SFDVKD. The CDR3 nucleotides read TGTGCCACCAGTGATGGCGGGACCCAAGAGACCCAGTACTTC. Translated: CATSDGGTQETQYF.

This clonotype was seen a handful of times. The chain recombines TRBV7-9 with TRBJ1-6; 9 positions agree with TRBD1. The V gene end was trimmed by 1 base and the J gene end by 11 bases; junction bases not matched to a gene: 12. The CDR3 has 17 amino acids. CDR1 and CDR2 from the germline V gene are SEHNR and FQNEAQ (reference sequence). The CDR3 reads CASSLVPGQGLTTPLHF. The CDR3 DNA reads as TGTGCCAGCAGCTTAGTTCCGGGACAGGGTCTAACGACACCCCTCCACTTT.

This clonotype was seen a handful of times. A much bigger clone sits one base away, suggesting this may be a read error. The rearrangement uses TRBV30 and TRBJ2-2; TRBD2 might be the D (5 bases). From germline, CDR1 is GTSNPN and CDR2 SVGIG (reference sequence). CDR3 length: 11 residues. This chain's CDR3 is CAWRPNGELSF. Here the CDR3 DNA reads TGTGCCTGGAGGCCTAACGGGGAGCTGTCTTTT.

This clonotype was found once. V gene TRBV7-9 combines with J gene TRBJ2-1, with 9 bases identical to TRBD2. With V trimmed by 1 base and J by 6 bases, 13 bases remained unmatched. Germline values: CDR1 SEHNR, CDR2 FQNEAQ (reference sequence). CDR3 length: 18 amino acids. CDR3 residues: CASSLELRGLAGPNEQFF. As DNA, the CDR3 is TGTGCCAGCAGCTTAGAACTACGGGGACTAGCTGGTCCCAATGAGCAGTTCTTC.

Of note for this clonotype: A read error may explain this, as a much larger clone is one base away. The chain carries TRBV7-2 and TRBJ2-3; 10 nucleotides agree with TRBD2. CDR1 and CDR2 (germline): SGHTA, FQGNSA. The CDR3 loop spans 12 amino acids. CDR3 DNA: TGTGCCATCAGCGGGGGGGAAGATACGCAGTATTTT. Translating it yields CAISGGEDTQYF.

This clonotype was seen repeatedly, ten times or more. This chain connects TRBV3-1 to TRBJ1-2, with TRBD1 matching 9 bases. This CDR3 is built from 15 residues. Germline V gene sequence: CDR1 LGHDT, CDR2 YNNKEL (reference sequence). Trimming took 4 bases from V and 4 from J; bases not matched to a gene: 7. CDR3 nucleotide sequence: TGTGCCAGCAGCCCCCGGACAGGGGCAACCTATGGCTACACCTTC. Its protein is CASSPRTGATYGYTF.

The V call is TRBV6-1, the J call TRBJ2-3; 7 nucleotides line up with TRBD1. V gave up 10 bases and J gave up 3 bases; unmatched junction bases: 10. CDR1 MNHNS and CDR2 SASEGT come from the germline V gene. There are 14 residues in the CDR3. The CDR3 region is CAIKTGKETDTQYF. CDR3 sequence (DNA): TGTGCCATCAAGACAGGGAAGGAGACAGATACGCAGTATTTT.

This clonotype was counted only a few times. The rearrangement uses TRBV20-1 and TRBJ2-1, with D possibly matching TRBD2 (5 bases). From germline, CDR1 is DFQATT and CDR2 SNEGSKA (reference sequence). The CDR3 length is 12 residues. V dropped 8 bases and J dropped 4 bases, with 12 bases sitting between them. This chain's CDR3 is CSLSRDYNEQFF. The CDR3 DNA reads TGCAGTTTGAGCCGGGATTACAATGAGCAGTTCTTC.

This clonotype has ten or more counts. This chain joins TRBV7-2 and TRBJ1-4; 8 bases map to TRBD1. The V gene's germline CDR1 is SGHTA and CDR2 FQGNSA. The junction had 13 bases not matched to a gene; V was cut back by 5 bases and J by 8 bases. The CDR3 length is 16 residues. CDR3 sequence reads: CASSPPRGQGWEKLFF. CDR3 DNA: TGTGCCAGCAGCCCCCCCAGGGGGCAGGGATGGGAAAAACTGTTTTTT.

J is TRBJ2-7 and V is TRBV20-1; possibly TRBD1 for D (6 bases). The ends were cut back, 3 bases at V and 0 bases at J, with 12 bases in the middle. The CDR3 is made up of 14 amino acids. Germline CDR1 DFQATT, CDR2 SNEGSKA (reference sequence). This chain's CDR3 is CSARPQGHSYEQYF. The CDR3 nucleotides read TGCAGTGCTAGGCCCCAGGGGCACTCCTACGAGCAGTACTTC.